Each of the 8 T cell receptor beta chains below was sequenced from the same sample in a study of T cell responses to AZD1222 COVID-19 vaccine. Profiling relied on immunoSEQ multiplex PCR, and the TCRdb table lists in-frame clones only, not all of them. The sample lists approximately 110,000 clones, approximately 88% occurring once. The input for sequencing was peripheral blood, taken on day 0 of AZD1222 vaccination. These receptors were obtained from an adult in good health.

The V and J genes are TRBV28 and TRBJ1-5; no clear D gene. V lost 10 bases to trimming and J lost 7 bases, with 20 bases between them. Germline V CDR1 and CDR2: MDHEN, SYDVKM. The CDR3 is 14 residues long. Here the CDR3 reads CATTRRRVGQPQHF. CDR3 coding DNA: TGTGCCACGACCAGACGTCGTGTGGGACAGCCCCAGCATTTT.

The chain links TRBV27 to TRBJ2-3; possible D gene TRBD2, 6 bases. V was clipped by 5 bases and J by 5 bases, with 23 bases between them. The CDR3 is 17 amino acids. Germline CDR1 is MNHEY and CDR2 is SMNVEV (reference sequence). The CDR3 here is CASSPRRPILAVDTQYF. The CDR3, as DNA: TGTGCCAGCAGTCCGAGAAGACCAATACTAGCAGTAGATACGCAGTATTTT.

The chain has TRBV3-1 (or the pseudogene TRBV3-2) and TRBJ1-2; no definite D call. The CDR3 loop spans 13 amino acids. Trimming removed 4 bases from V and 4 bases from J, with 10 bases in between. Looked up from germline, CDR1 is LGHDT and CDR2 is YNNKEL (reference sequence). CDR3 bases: TGTGCCAGCAGCCCCGATTCGGCCTATGGCTACACCTTC. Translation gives CASSPDSAYGYTF.

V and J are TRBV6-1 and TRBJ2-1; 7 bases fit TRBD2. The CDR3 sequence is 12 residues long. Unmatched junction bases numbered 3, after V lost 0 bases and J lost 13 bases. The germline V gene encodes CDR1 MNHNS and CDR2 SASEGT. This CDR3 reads CASSEAQREQFF. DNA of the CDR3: TGTGCCAGCAGTGAAGCCCAGCGGGAACAGTTCTTC.

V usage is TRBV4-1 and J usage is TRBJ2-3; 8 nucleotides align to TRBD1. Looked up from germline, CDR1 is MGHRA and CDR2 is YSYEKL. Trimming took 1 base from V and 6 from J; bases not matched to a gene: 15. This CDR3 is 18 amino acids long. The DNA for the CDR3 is TGCGCCAGCAGCCAAGGGTCTATCGGACAGGGCTCTTCGGATACGCAGTATTTT. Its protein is CASSQGSIGQGSSDTQYF.

CDR3 sequence reads: CASLRNTEAFF. In DNA form, the CDR3 reads TGTGCCAGCCTGCGGAACACTGAAGCTTTCTTT. This chain uses TRBV27 with TRBJ1-1, with D uncertain. V was trimmed by 8 bases and J by 1 base, leaving 5 bases between them. This CDR3 has 11 residues. CDR1 MNHEY and CDR2 SMNVEV come from the germline V gene (reference sequence).

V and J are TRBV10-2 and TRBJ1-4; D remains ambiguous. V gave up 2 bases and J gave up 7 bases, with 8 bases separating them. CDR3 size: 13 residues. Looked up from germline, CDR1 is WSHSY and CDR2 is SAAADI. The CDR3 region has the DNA TGCGCCAGCAGTGAGAAGGGTGGTGAAAAACTGTTTTTT. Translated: CASSEKGGEKLFF.

CDR3 in DNA: TGTGCCAGCTCACCAGAAAGGGCGGGAGCTTTCTTT. Translating gives CASSPERAGAFF. The chain is built from TRBV18 and TRBJ1-1, with no clear D. The CDR3 is 12 residues long. Germline values: CDR1 KGHSH, CDR2 LQKENI. The V end was cut by 2 bases, the J end by 10 bases, with 11 bases between.